This entry lists 5 T cell receptor beta chains sequenced from one sample in a study of T cells in Graves' hyperthyroidism and ophthalmopathy. TCR beta CDR3 sequences were amplified from RNA transcripts. With the HTBI primer set, the TCR CDR3 went through a first round of RT-PCR. TCRdb re-called the multiplex PCR reads through MiXCR, storing one row per CDR3 protein. The table includes a few hundred thousand distinct CDR3 sequences, 46% detected once. The material sequenced was peripheral blood or thyroid tissue (not recorded which). These receptors were obtained from an adult woman with Graves' disease, either hyperthyroidism or ophthalmopathy (not recorded which).

The chain employs TRBV9 and TRBJ1-1; D gene ambiguous. This CDR3 has 13 residues. Trimming removed 2 bases from V and 3 bases from J, with 8 bases in between. CDR1 SGDLS and CDR2 YYNGEE come from the germline V gene. CDR3 in amino acids: CASSVQIHTEAFF. In nucleotides, the CDR3 is TGTGCCAGCAGCGTCCAGATTCACACTGAAGCTTTCTTT.

J is TRBJ2-5 and V is TRBV29-1; 8 nucleotides align to TRBD2. The CDR3 is 13 amino acids. CDR1 is SQVTM and CDR2 is ANQGSEA in the germline V gene. With V trimmed by 6 bases and J by 2 bases, 5 bases remained unmatched. The CDR3 sequence: CSVGGGRQETQYF. CDR3 coding DNA: TGCAGCGTCGGGGGGGGGCGGCAAGAGACCCAGTACTTC.

In this sample, this clonotype turned up a few times. The chain links TRBV29-1 to TRBJ2-7; the D call may be TRBD1 or TRBD2 (6 bases each). Trimming took 4 bases from V and 0 from J, leaving 10 bases between them. The germline V gene has CDR1 SQVTM and CDR2 ANQGSEA. CDR3 length equals 13 residues. The CDR3 spells CSVVGGPSYEQYF. The CDR3 coding sequence is TGCAGCGTTGTCGGGGGCCCCTCCTACGAGCAGTACTTC.

This clonotype was observed once. The V gene is TRBV4-1, the J gene TRBJ1-5; 10 bases agree with TRBD1. Trimming removed 0 bases from V and 4 bases from J; junction bases left unmatched: 3. CDR1 MGHRA and CDR2 YSYEKL come from the germline V gene. This CDR3 spans 16 amino acids. This CDR3 reads CASSQDGGQGNQPQHF. In DNA form, the CDR3 reads TGCGCCAGCAGCCAAGATGGGGGACAGGGGAATCAGCCCCAGCATTTT.

This clonotype was seen just once. The rearrangement joins TRBV7-8 to TRBJ2-2; 7 bases match TRBD1. The CDR3 is 13 residues long. Germline V CDR1 and CDR2: SGHVS, FQNEAQ. The junction had 4 bases not matched to a gene; V was cut back by 8 bases and J by 4 bases. The CDR3 DNA follows: TGTGCCAGCCACCGGGACAGCACCGGGGAGCTGTTTTTT. Its translation is CASHRDSTGELFF. Combining the CDR3 with reference TRBV7-8 and TRBJ2-2 gives the whole variable domain GAGVSQSPRYKVAKRGQDVALRCDPISGHVSLFWYQQALGQGPEFLTYFQNEAQLDKSGLPSDRFFAERPEGSVSTLKIQRTQQEDSAVYLCASHRDSTGELFFGEGSRLTVL.